This is a list of T cell receptor beta chains from one sample in a study of T-cell reconstitution after alpha-beta-depleted transplantation in children. From the PCR reads, TCRdb called clonotypes with MiXCR, one entry per CDR3 protein. This table holds 700,000 to 950,000 distinct CDR3 sequences, roughly 15% found once. The sequencing here drew on PBMCs, mostly from graft donor cells, taken 360 days after TCRalphabeta/CD19-depleted stem cell transplant. The receptor set was obtained from a male patient younger than 18 who had a stem cell transplant for acute lymphoblastic leukemia, so the T cells may come from the graft donor. CDR3s include the opening cysteine and the closing phenylalanine or tryptophan. A D gene is named only where the DNA matches it firmly. Clone size, where shown, is once, few, many, or a class for clones that have expanded.

V	size	length	D	J	CDR3	DNA
TRBV24-1	few	15	TRBD1	TRBJ2-5	CATMGGTGARETQYF	TGTGCCACCATGGGGGGGACAGGGGCGCGGGAGACCCAGTACTTC
TRBV10-3	.	15	TRBD2	TRBJ2-5	CAIRQGLAGGETQYF	TGTGCCATCAGACAGGGACTAGCGGGAGGAGAGACCCAGTACTTC
TRBV5-1	.	21	TRBD2	TRBJ2-1	CASSPKARLAAWTSGYNEQFF	TGCGCCAGCAGCCCCAAAGCTAGATTAGCGGCTTGGACTAGCGGGTACAATGAGCAGTTCTTC
TRBV19	.	14	.	TRBJ1-1	CASSTLSMNTEAFF	TGTGCCAGTAGTACCCTCTCCATGAACACTGAAGCTTTCTTT
TRBV24-1	few	18	.	TRBJ2-1	CATSDLPLGSKSYNEQFF	TGTGCCACCAGTGATTTGCCCCTGGGTAGTAAGTCCTACAATGAGCAGTTCTTC
TRBV29-1	.	13	.	TRBJ2-3	CSVDQQGTDTQYF	TGCAGCGTTGACCAACAGGGAACAGATACGCAGTATTTT
TRBV19	few	15	.	TRBJ2-1	CASSIGGGSYNEQFF	TGTGCCAGTAGTATTGGTGGGGGCTCCTACAATGAGCAGTTCTTC
TRBV27	many	15	TRBD1	TRBJ1-2	CASSLLPGGSYGYTF	TGTGCCAGCAGTTTATTGCCAGGGGGTTCCTATGGCTACACCTTC
TRBV28	.	18	TRBD2	TRBJ2-7	CASSQDSGHGGTIYEQYF	TGTGCCAGCAGTCAAGATTCTGGCCACGGGGGGACTATCTACGAGCAGTACTTC
TRBV19	few	12	TRBD2	TRBJ2-1	CASSGRNDEQFF	TGTGCCAGTAGCGGGAGGAACGATGAGCAGTTCTTC
TRBV20-1	.	14	TRBD2	TRBJ2-7	CSAGTSGEGYEQYF	TGCAGTGCGGGCACTAGCGGGGAGGGCTACGAGCAGTACTTC
TRBV7-9	many	14	.	TRBJ1-4	CASSLPGDNEKLFF	TGTGCCAGCAGCTTACCAGGCGATAATGAAAAACTGTTTTTT
TRBV7-9	many	18	TRBD2	TRBJ2-7	CASSPGTSGRASSYEQYF	TGTGCCAGCAGCCCCGGGACTAGCGGGAGGGCCAGCTCCTACGAGCAGTACTTC
TRBV9	few	14	TRBD1	TRBJ2-2	CASSGQGRTGELFF	TGTGCCAGCAGCGGACAGGGTCGCACCGGGGAGCTGTTTTTT
TRBV5-1	once	16	.	TRBJ2-6	CASSLVVGTGANVLTF	TGCGCCAGCAGCTTGGTAGTAGGAACTGGGGCCAACGTCCTGACTTTC
TRBV9	.	17	TRBD2	TRBJ2-6	CASSTLISGRLANVLTF	TGTGCCAGCAGCACCCTGATAAGCGGGAGGCTTGCCAACGTCCTGACTTTC
TRBV7-8	.	14	.	TRBJ2-5	CASSFRVGVGTQYF	TGTGCCAGCAGCTTCCGAGTGGGGGTGGGGACCCAGTACTTC
TRBV29-1	.	12	TRBD1	TRBJ1-3	CSGQGSGNTIYF	TGCAGCGGACAGGGTTCTGGAAACACCATATATTTT
TRBV29-1	few	12	.	TRBJ2-1	CSVETGLRGQFF	TGCAGCGTTGAAACAGGACTCCGGGGGCAGTTCTTC
TRBV7-9	.	12	.	TRBJ1-1	CASSLLGDEAFF	TGTGCCAGCAGCTTATTGGGGGATGAAGCTTTCTTT
TRBV27	few	15	.	TRBJ2-7	CASSRQRPGSGEQYF	TGTGCCAGCAGCCGACAGAGACCAGGATCAGGCGAGCAGTACTTC
TRBV12-3/TRBV12-4	few	15	.	TRBJ2-7	CASSTLDRGGYEQYF	TGTGCCAGCAGTACCTTAGACAGGGGAGGGTACGAGCAGTACTTC
TRBV27	.	14	TRBD1	TRBJ2-7	CASSFADRQGLQYF	TGTGCCAGCAGTTTCGCCGATCGACAGGGGTTGCAGTACTTC
TRBV11-3	.	14	.	TRBJ2-5	CASSSRDLKETQYF	TGTGCCAGCAGCTCCCGGGACTTAAAAGAGACCCAGTACTTC
TRBV20-1	.	15	.	TRBJ2-1	CSAREGPYRFLEQFF	TGCAGTGCTAGAGAGGGGCCTTATCGTTTTCTTGAGCAGTTCTTC
TRBV25-1	many	16	TRBD1	TRBJ2-7	CASSDIGTALPYEQYF	TGTGCCAGCAGTGATATCGGGACAGCATTACCCTACGAGCAGTACTTC
TRBV7-3	.	13	.	TRBJ2-5	CASSLQDGETQYF	TGTGCCAGCAGCTTACAGGATGGGGAGACCCAGTACTTC
TRBV5-6	few	14	TRBD1	TRBJ1-5	CASSSTGGDQPQHF	TGTGCCAGCAGCTCTACAGGGGGTGATCAGCCCCAGCATTTT
TRBV7-6	.	16	.	TRBJ2-1	CASSSIGVVSYNEQFF	TGTGCCAGCAGCTCCATAGGGGTTGTCTCCTACAATGAGCAGTTCTTC
TRBV20-1	few	14	.	TRBJ2-2	CSARLASYTGELFF	TGCAGTGCTAGGTTAGCGTCTTACACCGGGGAGCTGTTTTTT
TRBV11-2	.	11	.	TRBJ2-5	CASSLDWTQYF	TGTGCCAGCAGCTTAGATTGGACCCAGTACTTC
TRBV7-9	.	15	.	TRBJ1-1	CASSEKQVPNTEAFF	TGTGCCAGCAGCGAGAAACAGGTCCCGAACACTGAAGCTTTCTTT
TRBV18	few	16	.	TRBJ2-1	CASSHRTDSSYNEQFF	TGTGCCAGCTCACACCGGACAGACAGCTCCTACAATGAGCAGTTCTTC
TRBV6-2/TRBV6-3	few	16	TRBD1	TRBJ2-5	CASSPGFGQGLETQYF	TGTGCCAGCAGTCCTGGCTTCGGACAGGGTTTGGAGACCCAGTACTTC
TRBV7-9	few	17	TRBD2	TRBJ2-3	CASSLPRLAGVADTQYF	TGTGCCAGCAGCTTACCCAGACTAGCGGGAGTTGCAGATACGCAGTATTTT
TRBV7-8	few	12	TRBD2	TRBJ2-1	CASRPLAGEPFF	TGTGCCAGCAGGCCACTAGCGGGCGAACCGTTCTTC
TRBV5-1	few	14	.	TRBJ2-7	CASSLVRTAGEQYF	TGCGCCAGCAGCTTGGTTCGGACCGCTGGAGAGCAGTACTTC
TRBV7-2	.	15	.	TRBJ1-5	CASSLHRHSNQPQHF	TGTGCCAGCAGCTTACACAGGCATAGCAATCAGCCCCAGCATTTT
TRBV9	many	16	TRBD2	TRBJ2-1	CASSVYGTSGSIEQFF	TGTGCCAGCAGCGTATACGGGACTAGCGGGAGTATTGAGCAGTTCTTC
TRBV12-3/TRBV12-4	.	15	.	TRBJ2-3	CASSPQDQGPDTQYF	TGTGCCAGCAGTCCACAGGATCAGGGTCCAGATACGCAGTATTTT
TRBV20-1	few	15	.	TRBJ2-4	CSATVRGLLKNIQYF	TGCAGTGCTACGGTTCGGGGTCTTCTCAAAAACATTCAGTACTTC
TRBV12-5	.	13	.	TRBJ1-1	CASGLLRSAEAFF	TGTGCTAGTGGTTTGCTCCGAAGCGCTGAAGCTTTCTTT
TRBV5-1	.	16	.	TRBJ2-1	CASSFTGQTNFNEQFF	TGCGCCAGCAGCTTTACAGGACAAACAAATTTTAATGAGCAGTTCTTC
TRBV3-1	few	15	.	TRBJ2-7	CASSQAPTGHYEQYF	TGTGCCAGCAGCCAAGCTCCCACTGGGCACTACGAGCAGTACTTC
TRBV3-1	many	14	TRBD1	TRBJ2-7	CASSPGTGDYEQYF	TGTGCCAGCAGCCCAGGGACAGGGGATTACGAGCAGTACTTC
TRBV6-1	few	15	.	TRBJ2-5	CASSRLAETQETQYF	TGTGCCAGCAGCCGATTAGCGGAGACCCAAGAGACCCAGTACTTC
TRBV7-8	many	14	.	TRBJ2-3	CASSRLTNTDTQYF	TGTGCCAGCAGCCGGCTGACTAACACAGATACGCAGTATTTT
TRBV6-5	.	16	TRBD2	TRBJ2-5	CASSPGLAGGEETQYF	TGTGCCAGCAGCCCGGGACTAGCGGGAGGCGAAGAGACCCAGTACTTC
TRBV5-5	.	11	.	TRBJ1-1	CASSLWTEAFF	TGTGCCAGCAGCCTTTGGACCGAAGCTTTCTTT
TRBV4-2	many	12	.	TRBJ1-1	CASSSGPRWAFF	TGTGCCAGCAGCTCCGGGCCGCGTTGGGCTTTCTTT
TRBV6-1	.	15	.	TRBJ2-7	CASSLIVGSLYEQYF	TGTGCCAGCAGTCTAATAGTTGGGTCCCTCTACGAGCAGTACTTC
TRBV7-2	many	16	.	TRBJ2-7	CASSLGTRGSSYEQYF	TGTGCCAGCAGCTTGGGAACGCGGGGCAGCTCCTACGAGCAGTACTTC
TRBV12-3/TRBV12-4	few	16	.	TRBJ2-5	CASSAPGKTSKETQYF	TGTGCCAGCAGTGCTCCCGGGAAAACTTCGAAAGAGACCCAGTACTTC
TRBV7-2	.	12	TRBD2	TRBJ2-1	CASSAAGEEQFF	TGTGCCAGCAGCGCAGCGGGGGAAGAGCAGTTCTTC
TRBV2	few	18	TRBD2	TRBJ2-7	CASSEAGIGRERDYEQYF	TGTGCCAGCAGTGAAGCGGGGATCGGGCGGGAGAGGGACTACGAGCAGTACTTC
TRBV10-3	.	17	TRBD2	TRBJ2-3	CAISDPGLAGVTDTQYF	TGTGCCATCAGTGACCCGGGACTAGCGGGAGTCACAGATACGCAGTATTTT
TRBV11-2	.	15	.	TRBJ2-7	CASSSSSGSSYEQYF	TGTGCCAGCAGCTCGTCGTCGGGCAGCTCCTACGAGCAGTACTTC